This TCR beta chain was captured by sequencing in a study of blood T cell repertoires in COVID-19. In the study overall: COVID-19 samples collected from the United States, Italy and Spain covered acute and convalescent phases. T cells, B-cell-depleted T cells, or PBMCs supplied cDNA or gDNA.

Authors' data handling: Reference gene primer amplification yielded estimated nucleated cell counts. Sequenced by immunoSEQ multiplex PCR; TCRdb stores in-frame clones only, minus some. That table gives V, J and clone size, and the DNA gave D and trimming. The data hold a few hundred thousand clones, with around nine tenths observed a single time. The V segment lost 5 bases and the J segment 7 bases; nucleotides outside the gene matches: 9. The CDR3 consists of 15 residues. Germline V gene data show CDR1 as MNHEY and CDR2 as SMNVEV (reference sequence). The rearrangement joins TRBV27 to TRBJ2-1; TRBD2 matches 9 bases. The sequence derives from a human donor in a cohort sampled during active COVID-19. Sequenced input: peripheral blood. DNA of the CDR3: TGTGCCAGCAGTCTAGGGCTAGCGGGAAAGAATGAGCAGTTCTTC. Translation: CASSLGLAGKNEQFF.